The entry below describes one T cell receptor (beta chain). The sample is drawn from a study of blood T cell repertoires in COVID-19. Study-level information: COVID-19 samples collected from the United States, Italy and Spain covered acute and convalescent phases. The cDNA or gDNA used as material had been derived from T cells, B-cell-depleted T cells, or PBMCs.

Authors' processing steps: Nucleated cell counts were estimated from reference gene primer amplification. The protocol was immunoSEQ multiplex PCR, while the TCRdb copy is restricted to in-frame clones and leaves out a portion. V and J calls and clone size are given by that table; D and trimming were obtained from the DNA. The sample holds under 250,000 clones, about 80% seen once. V gave up 6 bases and J gave up 1 base, with 14 bases separating them. This CDR3 has 15 amino acids. Germline lookup yields CDR1 KGHSH and CDR2 LQKENI. V and J are TRBV18 and TRBJ2-3; no clear D. The clonotype comes from a man aged 50-59 years with active or convalescent COVID-19. The sample consisted of peripheral blood. CDR3 in DNA: TGTGCCAGCTCTCGTGGGCAGGTCCGCACAGATACGCAGTATTTT. Amino acids: CASSRGQVRTDTQYF.